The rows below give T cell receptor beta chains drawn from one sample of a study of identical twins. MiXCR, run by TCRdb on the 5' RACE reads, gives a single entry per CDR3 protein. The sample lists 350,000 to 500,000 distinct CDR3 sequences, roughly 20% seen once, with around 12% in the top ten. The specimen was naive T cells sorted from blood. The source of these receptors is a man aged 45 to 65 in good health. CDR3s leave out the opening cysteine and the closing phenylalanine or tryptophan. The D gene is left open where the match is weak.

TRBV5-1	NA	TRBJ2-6	ASSWGLPSRSGANVLT
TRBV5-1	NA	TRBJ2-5	ASRVESQETQY
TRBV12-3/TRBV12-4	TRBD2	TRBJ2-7	ASSFRAGGLYEQY
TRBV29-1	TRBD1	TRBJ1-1	SVRQGLNTEAF
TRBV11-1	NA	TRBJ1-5	ASSLELEKGESSSAQPQH
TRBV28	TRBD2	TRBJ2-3	ASSLRLAGDPSTDTQY
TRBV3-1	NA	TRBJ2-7	ASSPGEAGSYEQY
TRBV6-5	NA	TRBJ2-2	ASSYSILASPNTGELF
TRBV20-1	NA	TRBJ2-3	SARDSAGTDTQY
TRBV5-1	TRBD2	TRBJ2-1	ASKLGAGENYNEQF
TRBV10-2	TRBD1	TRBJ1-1	ASSVWTGGDTEAF
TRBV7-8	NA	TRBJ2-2	ASSEPPANTGELF
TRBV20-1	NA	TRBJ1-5	SAGRGDQPQH
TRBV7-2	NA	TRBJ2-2	ASSRQYSGELF
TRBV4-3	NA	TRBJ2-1	ASSQEIGRGGNEQF
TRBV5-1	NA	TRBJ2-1	ASSSAYNEQF
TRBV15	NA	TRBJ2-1	ATSREKFEQF
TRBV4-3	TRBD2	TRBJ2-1	ASSQTSGRGFGEQF
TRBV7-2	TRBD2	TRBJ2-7	ASSLSAGTSVSYEQY
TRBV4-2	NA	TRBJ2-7	ASSPGASGTYEQY
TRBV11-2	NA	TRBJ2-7	ASSITRRDYEQY
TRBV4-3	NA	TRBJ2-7	ASSQDSSRFYEQY
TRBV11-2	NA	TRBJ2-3	ASSPRGGRFARRTDTQY
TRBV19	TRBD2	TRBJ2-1	ASSRPGHLTGTSGRFEQF
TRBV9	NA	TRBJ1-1	ASSFSGSFDTEAF
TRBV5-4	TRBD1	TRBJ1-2	ASSGRGTYYGYT
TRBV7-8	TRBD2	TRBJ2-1	ASSLAGGRAENQF
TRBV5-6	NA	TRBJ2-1	ASRLDSSSYNEQF
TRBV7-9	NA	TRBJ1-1	ASSPRKTHLNTEAF
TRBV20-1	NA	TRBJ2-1	SALAMSSYNEQF
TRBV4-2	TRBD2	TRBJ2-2	ASSQDLAGGPNTGELF
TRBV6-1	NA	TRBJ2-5	ASSDVAVGQETQY
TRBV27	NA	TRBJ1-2	ASTDRTGSAGYT
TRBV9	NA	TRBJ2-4	ASSVAAVEDIQY
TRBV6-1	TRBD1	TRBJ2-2	ASRSPRDRGTGELF
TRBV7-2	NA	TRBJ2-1	ASSLDLDNEQF
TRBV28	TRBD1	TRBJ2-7	ASSTPGQGVYEQY